This T cell receptor beta chain stems from a study of cytomegalovirus exposure and HLA in healthy donors. The wider study: The 110 or so validation repertoires used a platform that matched the one used for the roughly 700 first-cohort repertoires, as a later analysis reported.

Study-wide points: Cytomegalovirus status, reportedly, was diagnosed with high specificity and sensitivity by the classifier. Many donors shared some public TCRs, even though most TCR sequences were rare.

Turning to this clone: The antigen is not known.

The donors were in the roughly 130-subject validation cohort, distinct from the approximately 610-subject first cohort. This CDR3 is 17 amino acids long. The germline CDR1 and CDR2 sequences are SGHTA and FQGTGA. Germline trimming cut 4 bases from V and 1 base from J; bases unmatched to any gene: 12. TCRdb's copy holds only in-frame clones and misses some; the assay was immunoSEQ multiplex PCR. The sample has some 200,000 clones, around 83% seen once. The TCR originated in a woman in her 30s in good health and CMV-seropositive. The sample was PBMCs. The V call is TRBV7-3, the J call TRBJ2-7; 8 bases are a match to TRBD2. DNA of the CDR3: TGTGCCAGCAGCTCAACTGACTTAGCGGGGAGATCCTACGAGCAGTACTTC. Its translation: CASSSTDLAGRSYEQYF. Full variable domain (missing parts from reference TRBV7-3 and TRBJ2-7): GAGVSQTPSNKVTEKGKYVELRCDPISGHTALYWYRQSLGQGPEFLIYFQGTGAADDSGLPNDRFFAVRPEGSVSTLKIQRTERGDSAVYLCASSSTDLAGRSYEQYFGPGTRLTVT.